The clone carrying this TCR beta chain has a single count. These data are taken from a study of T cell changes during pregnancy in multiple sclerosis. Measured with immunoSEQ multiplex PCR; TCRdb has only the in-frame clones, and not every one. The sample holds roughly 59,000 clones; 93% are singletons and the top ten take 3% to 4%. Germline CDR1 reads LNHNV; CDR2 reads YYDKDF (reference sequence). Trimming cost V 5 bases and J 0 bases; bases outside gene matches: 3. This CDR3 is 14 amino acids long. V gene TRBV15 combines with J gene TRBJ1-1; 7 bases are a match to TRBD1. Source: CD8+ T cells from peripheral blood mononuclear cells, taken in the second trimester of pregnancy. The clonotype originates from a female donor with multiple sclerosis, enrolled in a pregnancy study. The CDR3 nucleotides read TGTGCCACCAGCGAGGGACAGATGAACACTGAAGCTTTCTTT. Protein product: CATSEGQMNTEAFF.